A single sample gave rise to the 19 T cell receptor beta chains below, sequenced in a study of regulatory T cells in long-lasting Graves disease. Time point described: newly diagnosed GD, antithyroid drugs for less than 3 months. There was RNA extracted from PBMCs, and the TCR library was made from it. Both iRepertoire HTBI primers and Arm-PCR of CDR3 regions were used to build the TCR beta libraries. MiXCR was run by TCRdb on the multiplex PCR reads, yielding one entry per CDR3 protein. The table includes 440,000 or so distinct CDR3 sequences, about 15% detected once. These data also formed part of another study, on T cells in Graves' hyperthyroidism and ophthalmopathy.

Source: peripheral blood mononuclear cells (PBMCs), taken at new diagnosis, from a patient treated with antithyroid drugs. The receptors stem from a woman under 40 with Graves disease.

This clonotype was seen a few times. This may stem from a read error, because a much larger clone lies one nucleotide away. The gene calls are TRBV6-9 and TRBJ2-7; D is unresolved. The CDR3 extends over 13 amino acids. With 0 bases removed from V and 9 bases from J, the gap between germline ends came to 12 bases. From germline, CDR1 is MNHGY and CDR2 SVAAGI. The CDR3 region has the DNA TGTGCCAGCAGTTATTCCCATTTCGGCGGGCAGTACTTC. It translates to CASSYSHFGGQYF.

This clonotype has ten or more counts. V gene TRBV9 combines with J gene TRBJ1-1; D is perhaps TRBD1 (5 bases). The CDR3 runs to 16 residues. V lost 3 bases, J lost 1 base, and 16 bases lay in between. Germline lookup yields CDR1 SGDLS and CDR2 YYNGEE. This CDR3 is CASSASRDRGNTEAFF. CDR3 DNA sequence: TGTGCCAGCAGCGCAAGTCGGGACCGCGGGAACACTGAAGCTTTCTTT.

This clonotype was recorded many times. The rearrangement uses TRBV18 and TRBJ2-7; TRBD1 might be the D (6 bases). This CDR3 region has 15 residues. Germline V gives CDR1 KGHSH, CDR2 LQKENI. V shed 6 bases and J shed 0 bases, with 15 bases lying between them. CDR3: CASSPSRGSSYEQYF. CDR3 nucleotide sequence: TGTGCCAGCTCGCCCTCGAGGGGGAGCTCCTACGAGCAGTACTTC.

This clonotype was detected only once. A read error may be the cause here, since a much bigger clone is one base away. The rearrangement links TRBV28 to TRBJ2-7; TRBD1 agrees at 8 bases. J gave up 10 bases and V 8 bases, and 16 bases lay outside the gene matches. This CDR3 comprises 14 residues. The V gene's germline CDR1 is MDHEN and CDR2 SYDVKM. The CDR3 loop reads CASGQADPGQAQYF. CDR3 coding DNA: TGTGCCAGCGGTCAAGCTGACCCGGGACAGGCTCAGTACTTC.

This clonotype was counted ten times or more. The chain joins TRBV7-9 to TRBJ2-1; 11 bases line up with TRBD2. J gave up 7 bases and V 11 bases, and 10 bases lay outside the gene matches. The length of the CDR3 is 14 residues. Germline V gene sequence: CDR1 SEHNR, CDR2 FQNEAQ (reference sequence). The DNA for the CDR3 is TGTGCCGGCATTAGCGGGAGGGCCGGTAATGAGCAGTTCTTC. Translated, it gives CAGISGRAGNEQFF.

This clonotype was detected only a few times. V is TRBV19 and J is TRBJ2-7; no clear D. Deletions cut 6 bases from V and 1 base from J, with 7 bases between. Germline CDR1 is LNHDA and CDR2 is SQIVND (reference sequence). The CDR3 is 12 amino acids. The CDR3 region is CASRGASYEQYF. The CDR3 DNA sequence: TGTGCCAGTAGGGGCGCGTCCTACGAGCAGTACTTC.

This clonotype was recorded many times. The chain combines TRBV5-4 with TRBJ2-5, with TRBD2 matching 7 bases. This CDR3 spans 16 amino acids. With V trimmed by 5 bases and J by 5 bases, 15 bases remained unmatched. CDR1 is SGHNT and CDR2 is YYREEE in the germline V gene (reference sequence). The CDR3 DNA sequence: TGTGCCAGCAGTCTGTCGCTGGCCCGGGAGGAGGAGACCCAGTACTTC. It codes for CASSLSLAREEETQYF. The whole variable domain, filled in from reference TRBV5-4 and TRBJ2-5, reads ETGVTQSPTHLIKTRGQQVTLRCSSQSGHNTVSWYQQALGQGPQFIFQYYREEENGRGNFPPRFSGLQFPNYSSELNVNALELDDSALYLCASSLSLAREEETQYFGPGTRLLVL.

This clonotype came up many times. The chain couples TRBV11-2 to TRBJ1-4, with D maybe TRBD1 (5 bases). The CDR3 is 13 amino acids. Germline loops: CDR1 SGHAT, CDR2 FQNNGV. V dropped 6 bases and J dropped 8 bases, with 13 bases sitting between them. CDR3 in DNA: TGTGCCAGCAGGGAGGCGACAGAGGAAAAACTGTTTTTT. It specifies CASREATEEKLFF.

This clonotype was seen many times. This chain joins TRBV11-3 and TRBJ1-1; D gene ambiguous. Between the trimmed V and J ends, which lost 4 bases and 2 bases, there was a span of 11 bases. Per the germline V gene, CDR1 is SGHNT and CDR2 is YENEEA. CDR3 size: 14 residues. CDR3 protein: CASSWATTNTEAFF. The CDR3 DNA reads TGTGCCAGCAGCTGGGCCACCACCAACACTGAAGCTTTCTTT. The whole variable domain, filled in from reference TRBV11-3 and TRBJ1-1, reads EAGVVQSPRYKIIEKKQPVAFWCNPISGHNTLYWYLQNLGQGPELLIRYENEEAVDDSQLPKDRFSAERLKGVDSTLKIQPAELGDSAVYLCASSWATTNTEAFFGQGTRLTVV.

This chain connects TRBV29-1 to TRBJ2-7; D gene unclear. The CDR3 length is 11 residues. The V end lost 7 bases, the J end lost 3 bases, and 10 bases lay between the germline ends. Per germline, CDR1 SQVTM and CDR2 ANQGSEA. CDR3 sequence (DNA): TGCAGCGGTCTGGACGGCTACGAGCAGTACTTC. Amino acids: CSGLDGYEQYF.

This sequence joins TRBV12-3 or TRBV12-4 and TRBJ2-7; perhaps TRBD1 as D (5 bases). Trimming pared 5 bases from V and 5 bases from J, leaving 13 bases between. CDR3 length: 13 residues. The CDR3, as DNA: TGTGCCAGCAGTAACCAGGGCGTCGACGAGCAGTACTTC. It translates to CASSNQGVDEQYF.

The chain couples TRBV20-1 to TRBJ1-5, with D tentatively TRBD1 (6 bases). This CDR3 contains 15 residues. With 4 bases removed from V and 7 bases from J, the gap between germline ends came to 20 bases. CDR1 is DFQATT, CDR2 SNEGSKA, per germline (reference sequence). CDR3 DNA sequence: TGCAGTGCTAATCTACAGGGTGGCGTAAGGCAGCCCCAGCATTTT. Translation gives CSANLQGGVRQPQHF.

The V and J genes are TRBV19 and TRBJ1-2; tentative D call: TRBD1 (5 bases). There are 13 residues in the CDR3. V lost 6 bases and J lost 4, with 12 bases in between. Germline lookup yields CDR1 LNHDA and CDR2 SQIVND (reference sequence). The CDR3 DNA follows: TGTGCCAGTAGAGAGGGACGGATCTATGGCTACACCTTC. Protein: CASREGRIYGYTF.

This clonotype was seen a few times. The chain has TRBV5-6 and TRBJ2-4; the D is unclear. V shed 1 base and J shed 1 base, with 9 bases lying between them. Germline CDR1 SGHDT, CDR2 YYEEEE. The CDR3 has 15 residues. CDR3 loop: CASSLFLSAKNIQYF. For the CDR3, the DNA is TGTGCCAGCAGCTTGTTTCTCTCCGCCAAAAACATTCAGTACTTC.

The chain joins TRBV19 to TRBJ1-2; a weak D match, TRBD1 (6 bases). This CDR3 region has 16 residues. Germline CDR1 is LNHDA and CDR2 is SQIVND (reference sequence). V was trimmed by 5 bases and J by 0 bases, leaving 16 bases between them. CDR3 residues: CASSASGQSANYGYTF. Here the CDR3 DNA reads TGTGCCAGTAGTGCCTCCGGACAGTCAGCTAACTATGGCTACACCTTC.

This clonotype has a count of ten or more. V is TRBV11-1 and J is TRBJ2-1; 13 bases align to TRBD2. With V trimmed by 5 bases and J by 9 bases, 4 bases remained unmatched. Germline lookup yields CDR1 SGHAT and CDR2 FQDESV (reference sequence). The CDR3 runs to 14 residues. The CDR3 here is CASSPRTSGGEQFF. In nucleotides, the CDR3 is TGTGCCAGCAGCCCCCGGACTAGCGGGGGTGAGCAGTTCTTC.

This clonotype was detected ten times or more. The chain combines TRBV11-2 with TRBJ2-1; no clear D. Trimming stripped 1 base from V and 12 bases from J, with 13 bases between. The CDR3 contains 13 residues. Per germline, CDR1 SGHAT and CDR2 FQNNGV. CDR3 in amino acids: CASSLGGAKGQFF. In DNA, the CDR3 is TGTGCCAGCAGCTTAGGAGGTGCGAAAGGGCAGTTCTTC.

This chain joins TRBV20-1 and TRBJ2-3; 8 bases are shared with TRBD2. With V trimmed by 0 bases and J by 11 bases, 13 bases remained unmatched. This CDR3 is built from 15 residues. Germline CDR1 DFQATT, CDR2 SNEGSKA (reference sequence). CDR3 in DNA: TGCAGTGCTAGAGATCTGACTAGCGAGGGTTCGGGGCAGTATTTT. Its protein product is CSARDLTSEGSGQYF.

The rearrangement links TRBV6-1 to TRBJ1-2, with 10 bases aligning to TRBD1. The CDR3 loop spans 16 amino acids. Germline V gives CDR1 MNHNS, CDR2 SASEGT. The V gene end was trimmed by 6 bases and the J gene end by 0 bases; junction bases not matched to a gene: 7. The CDR3 bases are TGTGCCAGCAGGGAGCGGGACAGGGGAACTAACTATGGCTACACCTTC. This encodes CASRERDRGTNYGYTF.